This record concerns one T cell receptor beta chain sequence. The protocol was immunoSEQ multiplex PCR, while the TCRdb copy is restricted to in-frame clones and leaves out a portion. The sample includes about 140,000 clones, around 83% of them seen just once. This specimen belongs to a study of blood T cell repertoires in COVID-19. Whole-study context: The samples span acute and convalescent COVID-19 from the United States, Italy and Spain.

V lost 3 bases, J lost 2 bases, and 7 bases stayed unmatched. From germline, CDR1 is SNHLY and CDR2 FYNNEI. There are 15 residues in the CDR3. The TCR originated in a woman older than 75 with acute or convalescent COVID-19. The specimen was peripheral blood. This chain links TRBV2 with TRBJ2-7, with 7 bases identical to TRBD2. For the CDR3, the DNA is TGTGCCAGCAGTGAGGGAGCGGGAACGACCTACGAGCAGTACTTC. Protein: CASSEGAGTTYEQYF.